This T cell receptor beta chain derives from a study of blood T cell repertoires in COVID-19. On the study more broadly: Acute and convalescent COVID-19 samples came from the United States, Italy and Spain. Sources were T cells, B-cell-depleted T cells, or PBMCs; the material itself was cDNA or gDNA.

In the original analysis: Amplification of reference gene primers provided the estimated nucleated cell counts. Produced via immunoSEQ multiplex PCR; TCRdb's table is partial and in-frame only. For V, J and clone size, that table is used; D and trimming come from the DNA. The sample has 52,000 or so clones, about 92% seen once. The junction had 6 bases not matched to a gene; V was cut back by 4 bases and J by 6 bases. Germline lookup yields CDR1 SNHLY and CDR2 FYNNEI. The CDR3 extends over 14 amino acids. This chain links TRBV2 with TRBJ2-1, with 7 bases lining up with TRBD2. The source of this sequence is a human donor in a cohort sampled during active COVID-19. The sequencing sample was made of peripheral blood. CDR3 sequence reads: CASSGRVAGNEQFF. CDR3 DNA: TGTGCCAGCAGTGGCAGGGTAGCGGGCAATGAGCAGTTCTTC.